The 28 T cell receptor beta chains given below trace back to one sample, sequenced in a study of cytomegalovirus exposure and HLA in healthy donors. The PCR had 60 Vbeta and 13 Jbeta primers. TCRdb keeps only in-frame clones here, not all; method: immunoSEQ multiplex PCR. This repertoire shows more than 100,000 clones, nearly 80% found once; its top ten account for 1.1%. Sequenced input: PBMCs. Source of these receptors: a male donor in good health and CMV-seronegative.

J is TRBJ2-5 and V is TRBV2; 7 nucleotides agree with TRBD2. Germline lookup yields CDR1 SNHLY and CDR2 FYNNEI. V shed 0 bases, J shed 5 bases, and the junction held 6 bases outside the gene matches. This CDR3 comprises 15 residues. The CDR3 coding sequence is TGTGCCAGCAGTGAAGCATTGGGAGCGGGGGAGACCCAGTACTTC. Its translation is CASSEALGAGETQYF.

The V call is TRBV6-1, the J call TRBJ1-1, with TRBD1 matching over 7 bases. This CDR3 contains 15 residues. The junction had 9 bases not matched to a gene; V was cut back by 6 bases and J by 2 bases. The germline V gene has CDR1 MNHNS and CDR2 SASEGT. CDR3 loop: CASSPLGQSNTEAFF. The DNA for the CDR3 is TGTGCCAGCAGCCCTCTGGGACAGTCAAACACTGAAGCTTTCTTT.

This rearrangement joins TRBV12-5 to TRBJ2-1; the match to TRBD1 covers 7 bases. The CDR3 contains 14 residues. The J segment lost 6 bases and the V segment lost 5 bases, leaving 7 bases of the junction unmatched. CDR1 and CDR2 from the germline V gene are LGHNT and FRNRAP. The CDR3 DNA is TGTGCTAGTGGTCGCCGGGACAGCCTCAATGAGCAGTTCTTC. Translation: CASGRRDSLNEQFF.

The chain employs TRBV2 and TRBJ1-5; D remains ambiguous. CDR3 size: 14 residues. CDR1 is SNHLY and CDR2 is FYNNEI in the germline V gene. V was cut by 4 bases and J by 2 bases, with 9 bases left in between. CDR3: CASSASEGNQPQHF. In DNA, the CDR3 is TGTGCCAGCAGTGCGAGTGAGGGCAATCAGCCCCAGCATTTT.

The chain has TRBV7-2 and TRBJ2-3, with 12 nucleotides matching TRBD2. Losses at the gene ends were 5 bases for V and 0 bases for J; bases not matched to a gene: 6. This CDR3 comprises 17 residues. The germline V gene has CDR1 SGHTA and CDR2 FQGNSA. The CDR3 here is CASSMLAGGTSTDTQYF. The CDR3, as DNA: TGTGCCAGCAGCATGCTAGCGGGGGGGACTAGCACAGATACGCAGTATTTT.

The rearrangement joins TRBV10-3 to TRBJ2-5, with 14 bases lining up with TRBD2. The CDR3 spans 19 residues. Germline CDR1 ENHRY, CDR2 SYGVKD. Trimming at V came to 4 bases and at J to 1 base, leaving 11 bases not matched to a gene. The CDR3 loop is CAISGNTGTSGGSQETQYF. Here the CDR3 DNA reads TGTGCCATCAGTGGGAACACCGGGACTAGCGGGGGATCCCAAGAGACCCAGTACTTC.

This chain uses TRBV18 with TRBJ1-4; D is undetermined. Trimming pared 3 bases from V and 4 bases from J, leaving 12 bases between. CDR3 length: 15 residues. CDR1 is KGHSH, CDR2 LQKENI, per germline. For the CDR3, the DNA is TGTGCCAGCTCACCCTCCAGCGGTCGTAATGAAAAACTGTTTTTT. Translated: CASSPSSGRNEKLFF.

This clone has more than one count but fewer than ten. The chain has TRBV6-1 and TRBJ1-5; the D gene is possibly TRBD1 (6 bases). Looked up from germline, CDR1 is MNHNS and CDR2 is SASEGT. The germline V and J ends were trimmed by 2 bases and 4 bases, with 12 bases remaining between them. This CDR3 is 15 amino acids long. This CDR3 reads CASSERGSPNQPQHF. CDR3 in DNA: TGTGCCAGCAGTGAAAGGGGGTCTCCTAATCAGCCCCAGCATTTT.

The gene calls are TRBV11-2 and TRBJ1-2; 9 nucleotides agree with TRBD1. The germline V gene has CDR1 SGHAT and CDR2 FQNNGV. V shed 4 bases and J 4 bases; nucleotides not matched to a gene: 7. The CDR3 loop spans 15 amino acids. CDR3 bases: TGTGCCAGCAGCTCCGGCCCGGGACAGGGCTATGGCTACACCTTC. Translation: CASSSGPGQGYGYTF.

The gene calls are TRBV5-1 and TRBJ2-3, with D possibly TRBD2 on 7 matching bases. The CDR3 sequence is 14 residues long. Trimming cost V 8 bases and J 5 bases, with 18 bases left between them. Germline V CDR1 and CDR2: SGHRS, YFSETQ. CDR3 DNA: TGCGCCAGTCGCTCGGGGGGCGTGGGAGATACGCAGTATTTT. Its protein is CASRSGGVGDTQYF.

V and J are TRBV27 and TRBJ1-2, with D unresolved. This CDR3 spans 14 amino acids. Per the germline V gene, CDR1 is MNHEY and CDR2 is SMNVEV (reference sequence). The germline V and J ends were trimmed by 0 bases and 4 bases, with 9 bases remaining between them. The CDR3 DNA sequence: TGTGCCAGCAGTTTATCTGGACTTGGCTATGGCTACACCTTC. Its protein is CASSLSGLGYGYTF.

This chain joins TRBV10-2 and TRBJ2-7; D possibly corresponds to TRBD2 (7 bases). CDR3 length: 13 amino acids. The V gene's germline CDR1 is WSHSY and CDR2 SAAADI. Trimming removed 7 bases at V and 6 bases at J, with 16 bases between. In DNA form, the CDR3 reads TGCGCCAGCAAAAGGGGGGGTGCTGGCGAGCAGTACTTC. Translating gives CASKRGGAGEQYF.

This clone was seen only a few times. V gene TRBV4-3 combines with J gene TRBJ1-2; tentative D call: TRBD1 (6 bases). The ends were cut back, 0 bases at V and 3 bases at J, with 11 bases in the middle. The length of the CDR3 is 15 residues. The germline gives CDR1 LGHNA, CDR2 YSLEER. The CDR3 bases are TGCGCCAGCAGCCAAGATTCTCAGGGGTACTATGGCTACACCTTC. Its protein is CASSQDSQGYYGYTF.

The chain is built from TRBV4-2 and TRBJ2-3; D possibly corresponds to TRBD1 (7 bases). Trimming removed 4 bases at V and 7 bases at J, with 15 bases between. Germline CDR1 reads LGHNA; CDR2 reads YNFKEQ. The CDR3 contains 14 residues. CDR3 DNA sequence: TGTGCCAGCAGCCCTCCGGAGGGGGCTTATACGCAGTATTTT. Protein sequence: CASSPPEGAYTQYF.

The chain employs TRBV5-6 and TRBJ1-1; 10 bases match TRBD1. V trimming: 4 bases; J trimming: 10 bases; junction bases outside the gene matches: 10. The germline gives CDR1 SGHDT, CDR2 YYEEEE. This CDR3 comprises 14 residues. Here the CDR3 reads CASSRGQGVIGAFF. As DNA, the CDR3 is TGTGCCAGCAGCCGCGGACAGGGGGTGATTGGAGCTTTCTTT. Complete variable domain (other parts from reference TRBV5-6 and TRBJ1-1): DAGVTQSPTHLIKTRGQQVTLRCSPKSGHDTVSWYQQALGQGPQFIFQYYEEEERQRGNFPDRFSGHQFPNYSSELNVNALLLGDSALYLCASSRGQGVIGAFFGQGTRLTVV.

This clone was observed a handful of times. The CDR3 protein is CERRSSYNSPLHF. The CDR3 bases are TGTGAACGGAGGAGCTCCTATAATTCACCCCTCCACTTT. The chain employs TRBV19 and TRBJ1-6, with D uncertain. Per germline, CDR1 LNHDA and CDR2 SQIVND (reference sequence). The CDR3 is 13 amino acids.

This clone was observed a handful of times. The chain couples TRBV9 to TRBJ2-3, with 9 nucleotides matching TRBD1. V lost 3 bases, J lost 4 bases, and 12 bases stayed unmatched. Germline CDR1 SGDLS, CDR2 YYNGEE. CDR3 length: 17 amino acids. CDR3 DNA sequence: TGTGCCAGCAGCGAGACTGCACAGGGGGCTGGGGCAGATACGCAGTATTTT. Its translation is CASSETAQGAGADTQYF.

The chain couples TRBV5-4 to TRBJ1-1; D gene ambiguous. Between the trimmed V and J ends, which lost 5 bases and 3 bases, there was a span of 8 bases. The CDR3 sequence is 12 residues long. Looked up from germline, CDR1 is SGHNT and CDR2 is YYREEE (reference sequence). CDR3 coding DNA: TGTGCCAGCAGTCCTCAGGACACTGAAGCTTTCTTT. Translated: CASSPQDTEAFF.

Concerning this clone: One end of the junction does not line up with germline, which may come from a read error. Other nucleotide sequences from this sample produce the same CDR3. This chain links TRBV4-3 with TRBJ1-1; D is unresolved. The CDR3 runs 16 residues. Germline V gene sequence: CDR1 LGHNA, CDR2 YSLEER. The CDR3 region is CASSQTVDKMNTEAFF. The CDR3 DNA reads TGCGCCAGCAGCCAAACAGTCGACAAGATGAACACTGAAGCTTTCTTC.

This chain uses TRBV6-1 with TRBJ1-1; 9 positions match TRBD1. Germline CDR1 is MNHNS and CDR2 is SASEGT. V was pared by 3 bases and J by 5 bases, with 1 base of the junction left unmatched. The CDR3 loop spans 13 amino acids. The DNA of the CDR3 is TGTGCCAGCAGTGATGGGACAGGGACTGAAGCTTTCTTT. The encoded protein is CASSDGTGTEAFF.

The gene calls are TRBV7-9 and TRBJ1-2; D gene ambiguous. The germline gives CDR1 SEHNR, CDR2 FQNEAQ (reference sequence). The CDR3 consists of 12 residues. Trimming took off 4 bases at V and 8 bases at J, with 11 bases between the two ends. This CDR3 is CASSYGPGGYTF. The CDR3 nucleotides are TGTGCCAGCAGCTACGGGCCGGGAGGCTACACCTTC.

There are a few counts of this clone. The chain couples TRBV11-2 to TRBJ2-2, with 9 bases that match TRBD1. V trimming: 4 bases; J trimming: 6 bases; junction bases outside the gene matches: 3. In germline, CDR1 is SGHAT, CDR2 FQNNGV. This CDR3 region has 14 residues. The CDR3 sequence is CASSSRTGAGELFF. In DNA form, the CDR3 reads TGTGCCAGCAGCTCAAGGACAGGGGCCGGGGAGCTGTTTTTT.

J is TRBJ1-4 and V is TRBV2; TRBD1 aligns across 8 bases. The CDR3 contains 13 residues. V dropped 7 bases and J dropped 8; count of bases not matched to a gene: 6. CDR1 and CDR2 from the germline V gene are SNHLY and FYNNEI. CDR3 sequence reads: CASKAQGGEKLFF. The CDR3 DNA follows: TGTGCCAGCAAGGCACAGGGGGGGGAAAAACTGTTTTTT.

The chain has TRBV7-2 and TRBJ2-5; maybe TRBD2 (7 bases). This CDR3 is 15 amino acids long. The germline V gene has CDR1 SGHTA and CDR2 FQGNSA. Between the trimmed V and J ends, which lost 2 bases and 3 bases, there was a span of 13 bases. CDR3 in amino acids: CASSLMGGPEETQYF. CDR3 nucleotide sequence: TGTGCCAGCAGCTTAATGGGGGGGCCCGAAGAGACCCAGTACTTC.

The chain uses TRBV25-1 and TRBJ2-5; TRBD2 is a possible D gene (6 bases). Per the germline V gene, CDR1 is MGHDK and CDR2 is SYGVNS. The CDR3 loop spans 14 amino acids. Trimming pared 2 bases from V and 4 bases from J, leaving 11 bases between. The CDR3 sequence: CASSEGGARETQYF. DNA for the CDR3: TGTGCCAGCAGTGAAGGAGGGGCCCGAGAGACCCAGTACTTC.

This clone was detected only a few times. The rearrangement links TRBV7-2 to TRBJ2-1; 7 nucleotides align to TRBD2. The V gene end was trimmed by 10 bases and the J gene end by 5 bases; junction bases not matched to a gene: 8. This CDR3 has 13 amino acids. Germline values: CDR1 SGHTA, CDR2 FQGNSA. This CDR3 is CATGAGINNEQFF. CDR3 nucleotides: TGTGCCACCGGAGCGGGGATTAACAATGAGCAGTTCTTC.

This chain joins TRBV19 and TRBJ2-6; no definite D call. Germline V gene data show CDR1 as LNHDA and CDR2 as SQIVND (reference sequence). The CDR3 is 15 residues long. The V and J ends lost 4 bases and 1 base respectively, with 8 bases between them. This chain's CDR3 is CASSNPSSGANVLTF. For the CDR3, the DNA is TGTGCCAGTAGTAACCCCAGTTCTGGGGCCAACGTCCTGACTTTC. Full variable domain (rest looked up from reference TRBV19 and TRBJ2-6): DGGITQSPKYLFRKEGQNVTLSCEQNLNHDAMYWYRQDPGQGLRLIYYSQIVNDFQKGDIAEGYSVSREKKESFPLTVTSAQKNPTAFYLCASSNPSSGANVLTFGAGSRLTVL.

This clone was detected only a few times. J is TRBJ2-7 and V is TRBV6-1, with 8 nucleotides matching TRBD1. V lost 6 bases, J lost 2 bases, and 6 bases stayed unmatched. This CDR3 region has 14 residues. CDR1 is MNHNS, CDR2 SASEGT, per germline. In nucleotides, the CDR3 is TGTGCCAGCAGGTGGGACAGGACGACCTACGAGCAGTACTTC. Its translation: CASRWDRTTYEQYF.